A selection of T cell receptor beta chains follows, all from one sample in a study of blood T cell repertoires in COVID-19. Sequenced by immunoSEQ multiplex PCR; TCRdb stores in-frame clones only, minus some. The table records 25,000 to 35,000 clones, 65% to 90% of them present only once. Sequencing used peripheral blood. The source of these receptors is a man aged 80 or over with active COVID-19. CDR3s include the opening cysteine and the closing phenylalanine or tryptophan. Fields, in order: CDR3 protein, CDR3 DNA, D gene, V gene, clone size, J gene. A D gene is named only where the DNA matches it firmly. A clone size is listed for some rows: how often the clone was seen (once, few, many), or a class if it is expanded.

cdr3_aa: CASSLDRGGKKLFF
cdr3_nt: TGTGCCAGCAGCTTGGACAGGGGAGGTAAAAAACTGTTTTTT
d_call: TRBD1
v_call: TRBV5-4
clone_size: -
j_call: TRBJ1-4

cdr3_aa: CASSLWAGPLSYNEQFF
cdr3_nt: TGCGCCAGCAGCTTGTGGGCGGGGCCCCTCTCCTACAATGAGCAGTTCTTC
d_call: -
v_call: TRBV5-1
clone_size: -
j_call: TRBJ2-1

cdr3_aa: CAISATGDRYGYTF
cdr3_nt: TGTGCCATCAGTGCTACAGGGGATCGGTATGGCTACACCTTC
d_call: TRBD1
v_call: TRBV10-3
clone_size: -
j_call: TRBJ1-2

cdr3_aa: CASSPEGPGAGQPQHF
cdr3_nt: TGTGCCAGCTCACCAGAGGGCCCAGGGGCAGGGCAGCCCCAGCATTTT
d_call: -
v_call: TRBV18
clone_size: -
j_call: TRBJ1-5

cdr3_aa: CASSPTGGYEQYF
cdr3_nt: TGTGCCAGCAGCCCCACAGGGGGCTATGAGCAGTACTTC
d_call: TRBD1
v_call: TRBV7-8
clone_size: -
j_call: TRBJ2-7

cdr3_aa: CAIRGQGDTEAFF
cdr3_nt: TGTGCCATCAGGGGACAGGGAGACACTGAAGCTTTCTTT
d_call: TRBD1
v_call: TRBV10-3
clone_size: -
j_call: TRBJ1-1

cdr3_aa: CASSAALSPAGGQPQHF
cdr3_nt: TGTGCCAGCAGTGCAGCGCTATCCCCGGCGGGCGGTCAGCCCCAGCATTTT
d_call: -
v_call: TRBV28
clone_size: once
j_call: TRBJ1-5

cdr3_aa: CASSLVGGSYNEQFF
cdr3_nt: TGTGCCAGCAGCCTGGTGGGGGGCTCCTACAATGAGCAGTTCTTC
d_call: -
v_call: TRBV3-1/TRBV3-2
clone_size: -
j_call: TRBJ2-1

cdr3_aa: CASSLMSGGLSTDTQYF
cdr3_nt: TGCGCCAGCAGCTTGATGTCGGGCGGACTCAGCACAGATACGCAGTATTTT
d_call: -
v_call: TRBV5-1
clone_size: once
j_call: TRBJ2-3

cdr3_aa: CSASEATPYEQYF
cdr3_nt: TGCAGTGCTAGTGAAGCGACCCCCTACGAGCAGTACTTC
d_call: -
v_call: TRBV20-1
clone_size: once
j_call: TRBJ2-7

cdr3_aa: CASSRATSAYYEQYF
cdr3_nt: TGTGCCAGCAGCCGAGCCACTAGCGCGTACTACGAGCAGTACTTC
d_call: TRBD2
v_call: TRBV25-1
clone_size: -
j_call: TRBJ2-7

cdr3_aa: CASSQETAAYEQYF
cdr3_nt: TGTGCCAGCAGCCAAGAGACTGCGGCCTACGAGCAGTACTTC
d_call: -
v_call: TRBV4-2
clone_size: few
j_call: TRBJ2-7

cdr3_aa: CASSYTDRAEIAGYTF
cdr3_nt: TGTGCCAGCAGCTATACCGACAGGGCTGAAATCGCTGGCTACACCTTC
d_call: TRBD1
v_call: TRBV5-6
clone_size: -
j_call: TRBJ1-2

cdr3_aa: CASSPTQGGNTIYF
cdr3_nt: TGTGCCAGCTCACCAACACAGGGCGGAAACACCATATATTTT
d_call: -
v_call: TRBV18
clone_size: -
j_call: TRBJ1-3

cdr3_aa: CASSLGGTDTQYF
cdr3_nt: TGTGCCAGCAGCCTGGGGGGTACAGATACGCAGTATTTT
d_call: -
v_call: TRBV11-3
clone_size: once
j_call: TRBJ2-3

cdr3_aa: CASSPPTGFGTYEQYF
cdr3_nt: TGTGCCAGCAGCCCTCCGACAGGGTTTGGGACCTACGAGCAGTACTTC
d_call: TRBD1
v_call: TRBV7-2
clone_size: -
j_call: TRBJ2-7

cdr3_aa: CASGGTGSQPQHF
cdr3_nt: TGTGCCAGCGGGGGGACGGGTTCTCAGCCCCAGCATTTT
d_call: -
v_call: TRBV25-1
clone_size: -
j_call: TRBJ1-5

cdr3_aa: CASSLRLAGGQTQYF
cdr3_nt: TGTGCCAGCAGCTTAAGACTAGCGGGGGGACAAACGCAGTATTTT
d_call: TRBD2
v_call: TRBV13
clone_size: -
j_call: TRBJ2-3

cdr3_aa: CASSVAELTEAFF
cdr3_nt: TGTGCCAGCAGCGTAGCTGAGCTTACTGAAGCTTTCTTT
d_call: -
v_call: TRBV9
clone_size: -
j_call: TRBJ1-1

cdr3_aa: CASSSRGPETQYF
cdr3_nt: TGTGCCAGCAGTTCTAGGGGTCCAGAGACCCAGTACTTC
d_call: -
v_call: TRBV28
clone_size: once
j_call: TRBJ2-5

cdr3_aa: CASSPRQVANYGYTF
cdr3_nt: TGTGCCAGCAGCCCGCGACAAGTAGCTAACTATGGCTACACCTTC
d_call: -
v_call: TRBV7-2
clone_size: -
j_call: TRBJ1-2

cdr3_aa: CAWSPGQGYNEQFF
cdr3_nt: TGTGCCTGGTCACCGGGACAGGGTTACAATGAGCAGTTCTTC
d_call: TRBD1
v_call: TRBV30
clone_size: -
j_call: TRBJ2-1

cdr3_aa: CASSLEGARNEQFF
cdr3_nt: TGTGCCAGCAGCCTAGAGGGGGCGCGGAATGAGCAGTTCTTC
d_call: TRBD1
v_call: TRBV7-2
clone_size: -
j_call: TRBJ2-1

cdr3_aa: CAIGESGGVETQYF
cdr3_nt: TGTGCCATCGGGGAAAGCGGGGGGGTGGAGACCCAGTACTTC
d_call: TRBD2
v_call: TRBV2
clone_size: -
j_call: TRBJ2-5

cdr3_aa: CASSEGTGNTYEQYF
cdr3_nt: TGTGCCAGCAGTGAAGGGACAGGGAATACCTACGAGCAGTACTTC
d_call: TRBD1
v_call: TRBV6-1
clone_size: -
j_call: TRBJ2-7

cdr3_aa: CASSLIGRGNTIYF
cdr3_nt: TGTGCCAGCAGCTTAATTGGCAGGGGAAACACCATATATTTT
d_call: -
v_call: TRBV7-9
clone_size: few
j_call: TRBJ1-3

cdr3_aa: CSVAGQTITNYGYTF
cdr3_nt: TGCAGCGTCGCCGGACAGACCATAACTAACTATGGCTACACCTTC
d_call: -
v_call: TRBV29-1
clone_size: -
j_call: TRBJ1-2

cdr3_aa: CASSSGGLYNEQFF
cdr3_nt: TGTGCCAGCAGTAGCGGGGGGCTCTACAATGAGCAGTTCTTC
d_call: -
v_call: TRBV21-1
clone_size: -
j_call: TRBJ2-1

cdr3_aa: CASSQRSPNADTQYF
cdr3_nt: TGTGCCAGCAGCCAAAGAAGCCCCAATGCGGATACGCAGTATTTT
d_call: -
v_call: TRBV14
clone_size: -
j_call: TRBJ2-3

cdr3_aa: CASSLPSGGLYNEQFF
cdr3_nt: TGTGCCAGCAGTCTCCCTAGCGGGGGTCTGTACAATGAGCAGTTCTTC
d_call: TRBD2
v_call: TRBV28
clone_size: -
j_call: TRBJ2-1

cdr3_aa: CASRRTGTEAFF
cdr3_nt: TGTGCCAGCAGAAGGACGGGGACTGAAGCTTTCTTT
d_call: -
v_call: TRBV2
clone_size: few
j_call: TRBJ1-1